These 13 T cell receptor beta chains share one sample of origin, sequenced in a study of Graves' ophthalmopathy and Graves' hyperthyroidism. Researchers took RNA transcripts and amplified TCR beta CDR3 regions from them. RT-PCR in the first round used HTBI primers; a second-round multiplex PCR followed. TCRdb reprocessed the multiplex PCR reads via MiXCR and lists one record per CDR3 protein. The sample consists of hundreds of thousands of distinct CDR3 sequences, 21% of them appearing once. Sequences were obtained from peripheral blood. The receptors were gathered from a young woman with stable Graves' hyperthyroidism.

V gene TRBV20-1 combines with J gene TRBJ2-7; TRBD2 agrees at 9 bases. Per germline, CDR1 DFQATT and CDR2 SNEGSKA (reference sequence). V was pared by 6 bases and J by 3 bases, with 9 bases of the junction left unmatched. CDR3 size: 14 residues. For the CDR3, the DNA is TGCAGTGCAAATCGACTAGCGGAGTACTACGAGCAGTACTTC. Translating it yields CSANRLAEYYEQYF.

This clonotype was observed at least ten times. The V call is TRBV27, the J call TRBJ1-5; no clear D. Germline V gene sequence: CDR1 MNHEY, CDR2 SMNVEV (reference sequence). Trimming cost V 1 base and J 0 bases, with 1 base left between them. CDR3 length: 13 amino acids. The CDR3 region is CASSLFSNQPQHF. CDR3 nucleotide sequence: TGTGCCAGCAGTTTATTTAGCAATCAGCCCCAGCATTTT.

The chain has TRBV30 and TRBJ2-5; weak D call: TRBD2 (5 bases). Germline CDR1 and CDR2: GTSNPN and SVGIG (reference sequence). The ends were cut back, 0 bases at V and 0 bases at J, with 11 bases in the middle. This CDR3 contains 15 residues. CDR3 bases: TGTGCCTGGAGTGTAGGTCACGGGGACCAAGAGACCCAGTACTTC. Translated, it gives CAWSVGHGDQETQYF.

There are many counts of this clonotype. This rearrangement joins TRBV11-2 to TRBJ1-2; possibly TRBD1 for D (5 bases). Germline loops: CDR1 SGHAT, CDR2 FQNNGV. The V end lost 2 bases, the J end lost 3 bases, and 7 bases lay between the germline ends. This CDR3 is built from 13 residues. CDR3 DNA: TGTGCCAGCAGCTTATCGGGGGACTATGGCTACACCTTC. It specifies CASSLSGDYGYTF.

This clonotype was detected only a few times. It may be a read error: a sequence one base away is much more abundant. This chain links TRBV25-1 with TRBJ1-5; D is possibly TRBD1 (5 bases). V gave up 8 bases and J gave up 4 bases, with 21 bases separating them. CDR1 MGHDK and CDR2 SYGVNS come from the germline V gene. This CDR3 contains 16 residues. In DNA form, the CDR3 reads TGTGCCAGCCCCTGGGGGACCGCCTTACCAAATCAGCCCCAGCATTTT. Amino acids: CASPWGTALPNQPQHF.

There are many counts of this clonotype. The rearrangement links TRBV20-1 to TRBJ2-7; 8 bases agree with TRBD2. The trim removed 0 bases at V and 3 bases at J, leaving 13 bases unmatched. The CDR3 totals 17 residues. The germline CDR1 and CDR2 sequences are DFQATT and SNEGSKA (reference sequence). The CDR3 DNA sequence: TGCAGTGCTAGAGATAAATCCGGGACTAGTCGTGTCTACGAGCAGTACTTC. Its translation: CSARDKSGTSRVYEQYF.

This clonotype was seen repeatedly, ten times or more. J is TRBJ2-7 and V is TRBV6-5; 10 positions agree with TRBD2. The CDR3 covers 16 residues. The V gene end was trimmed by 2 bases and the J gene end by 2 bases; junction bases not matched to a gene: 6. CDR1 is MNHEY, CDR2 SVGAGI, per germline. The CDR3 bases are TGTGCCAGCAGTTACAATCGAGCGGGAGGGCCCTACGAGCAGTACTTC. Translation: CASSYNRAGGPYEQYF.

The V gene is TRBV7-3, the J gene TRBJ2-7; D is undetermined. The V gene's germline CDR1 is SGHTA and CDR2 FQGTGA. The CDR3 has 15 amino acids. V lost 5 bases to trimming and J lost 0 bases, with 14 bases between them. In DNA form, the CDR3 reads TGTGCCAGCAGCCAATGGGGTCAGCTCTCCTACGAGCAGTACTTC. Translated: CASSQWGQLSYEQYF.

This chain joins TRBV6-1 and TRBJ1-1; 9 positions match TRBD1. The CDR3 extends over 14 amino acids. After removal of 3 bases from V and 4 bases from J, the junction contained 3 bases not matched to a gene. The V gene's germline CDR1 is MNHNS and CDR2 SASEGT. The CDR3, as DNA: TGTGCCAGCAGTGACGCGACAGGGGGCACTGAAGCTTTCTTT. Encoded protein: CASSDATGGTEAFF.

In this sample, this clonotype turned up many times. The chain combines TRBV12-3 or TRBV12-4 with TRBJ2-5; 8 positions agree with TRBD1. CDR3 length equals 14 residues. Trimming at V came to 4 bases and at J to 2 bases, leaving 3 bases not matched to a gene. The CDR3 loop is CASSWDRSQETQYF. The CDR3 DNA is TGTGCCAGCAGTTGGGACAGGAGTCAAGAGACCCAGTACTTC.

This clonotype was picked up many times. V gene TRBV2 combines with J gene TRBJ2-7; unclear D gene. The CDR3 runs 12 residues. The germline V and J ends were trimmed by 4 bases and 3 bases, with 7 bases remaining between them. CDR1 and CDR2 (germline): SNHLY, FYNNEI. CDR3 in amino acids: CASSVRFYEQYF. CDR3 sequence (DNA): TGTGCCAGCAGTGTTCGGTTCTACGAGCAGTACTTC.

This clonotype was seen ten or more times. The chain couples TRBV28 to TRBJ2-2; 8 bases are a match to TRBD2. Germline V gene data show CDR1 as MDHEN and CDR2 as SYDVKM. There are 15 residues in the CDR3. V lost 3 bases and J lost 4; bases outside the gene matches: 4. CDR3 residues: CASSFRREGTGELFF. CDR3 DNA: TGTGCCAGCAGTTTCCGCCGGGAGGGCACCGGGGAGCTGTTTTTT.

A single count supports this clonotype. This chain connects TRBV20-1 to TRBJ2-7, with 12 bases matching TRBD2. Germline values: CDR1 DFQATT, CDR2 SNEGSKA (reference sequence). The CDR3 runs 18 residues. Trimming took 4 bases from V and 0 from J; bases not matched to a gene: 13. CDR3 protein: CSATGPGTSGYSSYEQYF. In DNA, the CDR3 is TGCAGTGCTACGGGACCCGGGACTAGCGGGTATAGCTCCTACGAGCAGTACTTC.